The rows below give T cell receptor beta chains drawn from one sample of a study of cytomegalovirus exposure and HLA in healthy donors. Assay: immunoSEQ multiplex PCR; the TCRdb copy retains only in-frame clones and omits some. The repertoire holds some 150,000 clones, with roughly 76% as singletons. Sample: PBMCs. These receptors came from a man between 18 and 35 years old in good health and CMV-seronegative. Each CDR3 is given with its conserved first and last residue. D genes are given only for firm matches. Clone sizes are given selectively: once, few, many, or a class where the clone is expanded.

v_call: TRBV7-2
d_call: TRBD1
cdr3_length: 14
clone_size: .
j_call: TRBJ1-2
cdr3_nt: TGTGCCACCTGGGACAGGGGGCTTTCGGTTGGCTACACCTTC
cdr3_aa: CATWDRGLSVGYTF

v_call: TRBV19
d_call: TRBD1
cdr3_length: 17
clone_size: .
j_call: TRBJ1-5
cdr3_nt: TGTGCCAGTAGTATAGCCATTGCCGGGACAGCCAATCAGCCCCAGCATTTT
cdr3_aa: CASSIAIAGTANQPQHF

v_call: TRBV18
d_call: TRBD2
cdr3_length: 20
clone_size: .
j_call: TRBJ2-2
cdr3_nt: TGTGCCAGCTCACCTGGAAAGGGGACTAGCGGGGATGCGAACACCGGGGAGCTGTTTTTT
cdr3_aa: CASSPGKGTSGDANTGELFF

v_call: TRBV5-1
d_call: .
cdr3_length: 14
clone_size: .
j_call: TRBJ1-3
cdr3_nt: TGCGCCAGCAGCATAGGGGGTCCTGGAAACACCATATATTTT
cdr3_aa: CASSIGGPGNTIYF

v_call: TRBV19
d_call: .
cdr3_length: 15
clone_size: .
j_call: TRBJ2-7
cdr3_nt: TGTGCCAGTAGTATAACGGGGTCGGCAGTCTACGAGCAGTACTTC
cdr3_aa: CASSITGSAVYEQYF

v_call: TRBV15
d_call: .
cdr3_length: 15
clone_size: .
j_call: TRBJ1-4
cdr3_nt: TGTGCCACCCCCTGGCCTCTTCGGGCTAATGAAAAACTGTTTTTT
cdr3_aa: CATPWPLRANEKLFF

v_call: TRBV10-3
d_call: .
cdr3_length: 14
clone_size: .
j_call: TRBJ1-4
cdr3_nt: TGTGCCATCAAGGGAGGGGCAACTAATGAAAAACTGTTTTTT
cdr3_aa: CAIKGGATNEKLFF

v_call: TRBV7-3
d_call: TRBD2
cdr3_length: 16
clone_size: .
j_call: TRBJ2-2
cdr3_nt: TGTGCCAGCAGGGAGGGACTAGCGGGGAACACCGGGGAGCTGTTTTTT
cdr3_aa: CASREGLAGNTGELFF

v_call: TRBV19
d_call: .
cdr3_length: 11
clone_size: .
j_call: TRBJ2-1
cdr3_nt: TGTGCCAGTAGCACCTACAATGAGCAGTTCTTC
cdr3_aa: CASSTYNEQFF

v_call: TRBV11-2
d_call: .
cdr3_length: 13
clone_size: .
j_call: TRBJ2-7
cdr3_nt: TGTGCCAGCACCCCGCTGCGGGGGCGCGAGCAGTACTTC
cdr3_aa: CASTPLRGREQYF

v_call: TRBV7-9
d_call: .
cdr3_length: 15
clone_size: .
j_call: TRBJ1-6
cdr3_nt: TGTGCCAGCAGCTTAGCGGTCGGGAATAATTCACCCCTCCACTTT
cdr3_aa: CASSLAVGNNSPLHF

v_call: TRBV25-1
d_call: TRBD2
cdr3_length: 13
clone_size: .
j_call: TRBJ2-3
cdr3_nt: TGTGCCAGCACTAGCGGGGCGGTAGATACGCAGTATTTT
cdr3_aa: CASTSGAVDTQYF

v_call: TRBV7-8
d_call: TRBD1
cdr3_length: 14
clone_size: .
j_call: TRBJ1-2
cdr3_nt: TGTGCCAGCAGGGGGACAGGGCAGGGATATGGCTACACCTTC
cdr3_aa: CASRGTGQGYGYTF

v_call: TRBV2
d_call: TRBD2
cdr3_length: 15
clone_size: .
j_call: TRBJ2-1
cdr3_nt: TGTGCCAGCAGTTCCAGGACTAGCTCCTACAATGAGCAGTTCTTC
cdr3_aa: CASSSRTSSYNEQFF

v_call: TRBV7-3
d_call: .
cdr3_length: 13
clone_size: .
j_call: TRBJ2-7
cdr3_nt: TGTGCCAGCAGCTTAAACAGGGACTACGAGCAGTACTTC
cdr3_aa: CASSLNRDYEQYF

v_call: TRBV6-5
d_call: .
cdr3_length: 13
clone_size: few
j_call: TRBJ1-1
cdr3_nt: TGTGCCAGCAGTTACTCGGTGGGGGCGGTAGCTTTCTTT
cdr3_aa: CASSYSVGAVAFF

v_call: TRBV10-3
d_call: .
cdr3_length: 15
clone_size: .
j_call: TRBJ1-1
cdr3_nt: TGTGCCATCAGTGAGTCTACAGCGTCGGGGGATGAAGCTTTCTTT
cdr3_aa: CAISESTASGDEAFF